The clone carrying this TCR beta chain appeared a few times. Profiling relied on immunoSEQ multiplex PCR, and the TCRdb table lists in-frame clones only, not all of them. The data contain about 13,000 clones, around 72% of them seen just once; the ten biggest clones take up 25% to 35%. These data originate in a study of sequential checkpoint blockade in melanoma. For the study at large: Randomization was 1:1 between first-line nivolumab→ipilimumab and ipilimumab→nivolumab. Each arm's sequence ended with maintenance nivolumab.

V dropped 3 bases and J dropped 3; count of bases not matched to a gene: 4. The CDR3 contains 15 residues. In germline, CDR1 is ENHRY, CDR2 SYGVKD. Treatment here: randomized to nivolumab then ipilimumab (arm A) or the reverse (arm B). The sample consisted of CD8+ T cells sorted from blood (inferred from file names), taken from a patient given nivolumab and ipilimumab in sequence. The source of this sequence is a human donor with melanoma. The rearrangement uses TRBV10-3 and TRBJ2-3, with 9 bases aligning to TRBD2. CDR3 amino acids: CAISDRGGATDTQYF. CDR3 DNA sequence: TGTGCCATCAGTGACCGCGGGGGGGCGACAGATACGCAGTATTTT.